Below, 15 T cell receptor beta chains from the same sample are listed, as sequenced in a study of blood T cell repertoires in COVID-19 (dated by TCRdb to the early 2020s). The library was made by the immunoSEQ multiplex PCR assay. TCRdb carries this immuneACCESS record with in-frame sequences only. Its versions omit some clonotypes, under half of them owing to an unresolved V gene in the studies checked, with the rest unexplained. The table for this sample lists about 70,000 clones; around four fifths of them were counted only once. Around 9.4% of the sample is in the top ten clones. The sample consisted of peripheral blood. Every receptor here comes from a human donor in a cohort sampled during active COVID-19.

This chain uses TRBV30 with TRBJ1-1; the match to TRBD1 covers 7 bases. The germline CDR1 and CDR2 sequences are GTSNPN and SVGIG (reference sequence). This CDR3 region has 14 residues. The trim removed 1 base at V and 3 bases at J, leaving 5 bases unmatched. The CDR3 nucleotides read TGTGCCTGGAGTGGGGGCAGGGGGTACACTGAAGCTTTCTTT. This encodes CAWSGGRGYTEAFF.

This chain uses TRBV7-9 with TRBJ2-5, with 14 bases fitting TRBD2. Germline loops: CDR1 SEHNR, CDR2 FQNEAQ (reference sequence). V dropped 5 bases and J dropped 5; count of bases not matched to a gene: 16. This CDR3 region has 19 residues. Written as DNA, the CDR3 is TGTGCCAGCAGCCCCGGGGGACTAGCGGGGGTCCGCCGGTCGGAGACCCAGTACTTC. Protein: CASSPGGLAGVRRSETQYF.

The V and J genes are TRBV19 and TRBJ1-5; 8 bases map to TRBD1. Germline loops: CDR1 LNHDA, CDR2 SQIVND (reference sequence). CDR3 length equals 15 residues. The trim removed 11 bases at V and 1 base at J, leaving 10 bases unmatched. CDR3 sequence: CASVPGGLSNQPQHF. As DNA, the CDR3 is TGTGCCTCAGTACCAGGGGGCTTGAGCAATCAGCCCCAGCATTTT.

V gene TRBV6-6 combines with J gene TRBJ1-1; 9 nucleotides line up with TRBD1. From germline, CDR1 is MNHNY and CDR2 SVGAGI (reference sequence). Unmatched junction bases numbered 14, after V lost 11 bases and J lost 13 bases. The CDR3 is made up of 12 amino acids. In nucleotides, the CDR3 is TGTGCCGTCTCGAAACCGGGACAGGGTAGTTTCTTT. It yields the protein CAVSKPGQGSFF.

The V gene is TRBV29-1, the J gene TRBJ2-7; TRBD2 matches at 9 bases. The trim removed 7 bases at V and 2 bases at J, leaving 6 bases unmatched. This CDR3 is built from 13 residues. Looked up from germline, CDR1 is SQVTM and CDR2 is ANQGSEA. In nucleotides, the CDR3 is TGCAGCGCTGCAGCGGGGGGCGCCTACGAGCAGTACTTC. Its protein is CSAAAGGAYEQYF.

This clone was picked up one time. Other nucleotide sequences in the sample specify the same CDR3. The chain joins TRBV7-9 to TRBJ2-5, with a possible D match to TRBD1 (5 bases). Trimming left V 8 bases short and J 4 bases short, with 14 bases between. The germline CDR1 and CDR2 sequences are SEHNR and FQNEAQ (reference sequence). The CDR3 consists of 13 residues. The CDR3 DNA is TGTGCCAGCTCCGGATGGGGCGGAGAGACCCAGTACTTC. Amino acids: CASSGWGGETQYF. The whole variable domain, remainder taken from reference TRBV7-9 and TRBJ2-5, is DTGVSQNPRHKITKRGQNVTFRCDPISEHNRLYWYRQTLGQGPEFLTYFQNEAQLEKSRLLSDRFSAERPKGSFSTLEIQRTEQGDSAMYLCASSGWGGETQYFGPGTRLLVL.

CDR3 amino acids: CASRLSGASYEQYF. DNA for the CDR3: TGTGCCAGCAGACTTAGCGGGGCTTCCTACGAGCAGTACTTC. V and J are TRBV2 and TRBJ2-7; TRBD2 agrees at 8 bases. This CDR3 is built from 14 residues. Germline V gives CDR1 SNHLY, CDR2 FYNNEI. V trimming: 6 bases; J trimming: 1 base; junction bases outside the gene matches: 5.

This chain uses TRBV5-8 with TRBJ2-7; TRBD1 matches at 9 bases. This CDR3 has 17 residues. The junction had 14 bases not matched to a gene; V was cut back by 2 bases and J by 5 bases. Germline values: CDR1 SGHTS, CDR2 YDEGEE. The CDR3: CASSLFSGQGFRNEQYF. The CDR3 coding sequence is TGTGCCAGCAGCTTATTTTCAGGACAGGGGTTTCGGAACGAGCAGTACTTC.

This clone was detected a few times. The rearrangement joins TRBV5-6 to TRBJ1-3; no reliable D call. V lost 2 bases, J lost 2 bases, and 8 bases lay in between. This CDR3 has 14 residues. Germline CDR1 and CDR2: SGHDT and YYEEEE. CDR3 coding DNA: TGTGCCAGCAGCTTTGCAGGTACTGGAAACACCATATATTTT. Protein product: CASSFAGTGNTIYF.

The chain uses TRBV5-1 and TRBJ2-4; tentative D call: TRBD2 (6 bases). The CDR3 spans 12 residues. CDR1 is SGHRS, CDR2 YFSETQ, per germline. V was clipped by 6 bases and J by 10 bases, with 14 bases between them. The CDR3 DNA reads TGCGCCAGCAAGGTCGATAGCGGAATTCAGTACTTC. This sequence encodes CASKVDSGIQYF.

This clone was detected once. The rearrangement links TRBV15 to TRBJ2-6, with a possible D match to TRBD2 (6 bases). V lost 3 bases and J lost 3, with 12 bases in between. Germline CDR1 reads LNHNV; CDR2 reads YYDKDF (reference sequence). CDR3 length equals 16 residues. The CDR3 DNA is TGTGCCACCAGCAGGGGGGGATTCGGTGGGGCCAACGTCCTGACTTTC. Translated: CATSRGGFGGANVLTF.

CDR3: CASSLTLEGNIQYF. DNA of the CDR3: TGCGCCAGCAGCTTGACCCTGGAGGGAAACATTCAGTACTTC. The J gene is TRBJ2-4, the V gene TRBV5-1, with D perhaps matching TRBD2 (6 bases). The CDR3 extends over 14 amino acids. Trimming took off 1 base at V and 6 bases at J, with 11 bases between the two ends. The germline V gene has CDR1 SGHRS and CDR2 YFSETQ. The entire variable domain, with the rest obtained from reference TRBV5-1 and TRBJ2-4, is as follows: KAGVTQTPRYLIKTRGQQVTLSCSPISGHRSVSWYQQTPGQGLQFLFEYFSETQRNKGNFPGRFSGRQFSNSRSEMNVSTLELGDSALYLCASSLTLEGNIQYFGAGTRLSVL.

This chain links TRBV18 with TRBJ2-5; 9 bases match TRBD1. V was clipped by 0 bases and J by 5 bases; unmatched bases: 4. CDR1 is KGHSH, CDR2 LQKENI, per germline. The CDR3 has 15 residues. The DNA of the CDR3 is TGTGCCAGCTCACCACCAGGGACAGGGTATGAGACCCAGTACTTC. Translation gives CASSPPGTGYETQYF.

This clone was counted once. The chain is built from TRBV2 and TRBJ2-3; D gene unclear. The CDR3 spans 11 residues. Trimming pared 3 bases from V and 9 bases from J, leaving 7 bases between. In germline, CDR1 is SNHLY, CDR2 FYNNEI. The CDR3 bases are TGTGCCAGCAGTGACGGGTCAACGCAGTATTTT. It translates to CASSDGSTQYF.

This clone was detected only once. This sequence joins TRBV3-1 (or the pseudogene TRBV3-2) and TRBJ1-6; 8 nucleotides match TRBD1. This CDR3 contains 16 residues. V shed 3 bases, J shed 5 bases, and the junction held 6 bases outside the gene matches. Looked up from germline, CDR1 is LGHDT and CDR2 is YNNKEL (reference sequence). This chain's CDR3 is CASSQSADRDNSPLHF. CDR3 DNA: TGTGCCAGCAGCCAGTCCGCGGACAGGGATAATTCACCCCTCCACTTT.